This note documents a single TCR beta chain sequence. Its antigen remains unidentified. No base qualities exist here, and no much larger clone lies one base off it. Taken from the germline V gene (reference sequence), the CDR1 and CDR2 loops are MNHNY and SVGAGI. V loses 5 bases of germline sequence and J loses 4 bases, and the interval between the two ends is 11 bases. From cysteine to phenylalanine, the CDR3 is 13 amino acids long. The DNA shown is the 39-base CDR3, in frame from base 1. This entry comes from a study of blood T cell repertoires in COVID-19 (dated by TCRdb to about 2020). General notes on the study: The collaborator samples originated in the United States, Italy and Spain and spanned the acute and convalescent phases of COVID-19. The material from the prospective study consisted of cDNA or gDNA derived from T cells, B-cell-depleted T cells, or PBMCs. Sample metadata almost always included a de-identified subject ID, COVID-19 status, age in years and sex. The repertoires were released in a freely available public database meant as a resource for research on the immune response to SARS-CoV-2. Subjects who had been exposed to COVID-19, were actively infected with it, or had recovered from it provided the deeply sampled blood TCRbeta repertoires that made up the dataset. Where available, HLA class I and class II types were taken from metadata supplied by the sample provider and were not determined by assay-based typing. Samples were obtained from the ongoing ImmuneRACE study (first 160 participants) and from 1,254 subjects provided by 6 global collaborators. Points the paper makes about the study in general: The quantity of clinical and demographic metadata differed by source and by participant and was supplied without curation.

TCRbeta CDR3 regions were amplified from genomic DNA using the immunoSEQ Assay, a bias-controlled multiplex PCR. Processing in the source paper ran as follows. Nucleated cell counts per sample were estimated from amplification of reference gene primers within the assay. Sequence reads were collapsed and filtered to measure the absolute abundance of every unique TCRbeta CDR3 rearrangement. For each sample, productive Simpson clonality was calculated as the square root of Simpson's diversity index across productive rearrangements. Imported from immuneACCESS, the table was reduced by TCRdb to in-frame sequences with V and J called. These copies leave out some clones; in studies compared against another copy, an unresolved V gene accounts for under half, and the cause of the remainder is not known. That table gives V, J and clone size, and the DNA gave D and trimming. This sample lists tens of thousands of clones; roughly 76% were detected once. Approximately 16% of the sample is in the top ten clones.

Whole blood was collected in K2EDTA tubes by collaborating institutions according to the institutions' own protocols. For TCRbeta analysis, collaborators shipped samples as frozen whole blood, isolated PBMCs, or DNA extracted from either of those sample types. The source of this sequence is an elderly woman with active or convalescent COVID-19. The sequence links TRBV6-6 to TRBJ1-1, with the D gene not confidently named. Sequencing was performed on peripheral blood. For the CDR3, the sequence is CASSTGIGTEAFF. The bases are TGTGCCAGCAGTACGGGGATAGGCACTGAAGCTTTCTTT.